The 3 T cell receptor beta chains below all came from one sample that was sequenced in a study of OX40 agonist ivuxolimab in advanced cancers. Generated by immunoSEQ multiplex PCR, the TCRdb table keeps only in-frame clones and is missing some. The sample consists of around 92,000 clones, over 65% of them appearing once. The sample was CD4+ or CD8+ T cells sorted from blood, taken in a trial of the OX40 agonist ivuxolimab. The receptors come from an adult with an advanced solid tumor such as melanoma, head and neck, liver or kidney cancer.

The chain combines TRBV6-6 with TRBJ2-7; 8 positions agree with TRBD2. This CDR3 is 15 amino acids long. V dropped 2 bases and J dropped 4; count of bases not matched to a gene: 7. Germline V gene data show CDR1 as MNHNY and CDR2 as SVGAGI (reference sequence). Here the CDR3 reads CASSYAGTSEYEQYF. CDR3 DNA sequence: TGTGCCAGCAGTTACGCCGGGACTAGTGAATACGAGCAGTACTTC.

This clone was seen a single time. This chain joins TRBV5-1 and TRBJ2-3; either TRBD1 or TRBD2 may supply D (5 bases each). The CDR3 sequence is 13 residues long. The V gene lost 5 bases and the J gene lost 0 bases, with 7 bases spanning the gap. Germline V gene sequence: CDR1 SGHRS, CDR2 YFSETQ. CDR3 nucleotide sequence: TGCGCCAGCAGGGGGGTCAGCACAGATACGCAGTATTTT. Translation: CASRGVSTDTQYF.

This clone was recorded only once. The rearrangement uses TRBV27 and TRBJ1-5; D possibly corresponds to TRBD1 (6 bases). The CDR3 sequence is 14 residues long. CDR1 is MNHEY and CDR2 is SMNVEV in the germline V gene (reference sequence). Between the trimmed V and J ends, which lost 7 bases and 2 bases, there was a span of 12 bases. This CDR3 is CASIQGRRNQPQHF. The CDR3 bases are TGTGCCAGCATCCAGGGGAGACGCAATCAGCCCCAGCATTTT.